These T cell receptor beta chains were read from a single sample in a study of T cell repertoires in cytomegalovirus infection. What these receptors recognize is not known. MiXCR, run by TCRdb on the reads, gives a single entry per CDR3 protein. This sample has approximately 730,000 distinct CDR3 sequences, with 29% found just once. The input for sequencing was cultured CD8+ T cells from PBMCs, taken from culture after CMV antigen stimulation. Every receptor here comes from a human donor in good health (CMV status not recorded). Some clones in this sample may be carry-over from other donors' samples. The CDR3 runs from the conserved cysteine through the conserved F or W. Each record gives: clone size, J gene, V gene, D gene, CDR3 protein, CDR3 DNA. The D gene is left open where the match is weak. The listing skips clone size in some rows; elsewhere it reads once, few, many or a size class.

-,TRBJ1-6,TRBV5-1,-,CASSEYPGSPLHF,TGCGCCAGCAGCGAATATCCAGGTTCACCCCTCCACTTT
few,TRBJ1-2,TRBV7-8,-,CASSLARAENRNYGYTF,TGTGCCAGCAGCTTAGCCCGGGCAGAGAATAGAAACTATGGCTACACCTTC
-,TRBJ2-3,TRBV7-6,TRBD1,CASSSPRDSASNTQYF,TGTGCCAGCAGTTCGCCCCGGGACAGCGCCTCAAATACGCAGTATTTT
-,TRBJ2-1,TRBV6-2/TRBV6-3,-,CACLGGPGYEQFF,TGTGCCTGCCTAGGGGGGCCAGGCTATGAGCAGTTCTTC
many,TRBJ2-2,TRBV6-1,TRBD2,CASTYGGVNTGELFF,TGTGCCAGCACTTACGGGGGGGTCAACACCGGGGAGCTGTTTTTT
few,TRBJ2-6,TRBV7-9,-,CASSLAPGAQGANVLTF,TGTGCCAGCAGCTTAGCACCGGGGGCGCAAGGGGCCAACGTCCTGACTTTC
-,TRBJ2-7,TRBV20-1,-,CSARGLHSLPYEQYF,TGCAGTGCTAGAGGATTGCACAGTTTACCCTACGAGCAGTACTTC
-,TRBJ2-1,TRBV19,-,CASSIIGPNEQFF,TGTGCCAGTAGTATCATCGGGCCGAATGAGCAGTTCTTC
few,TRBJ1-1,TRBV14,-,CASSQGWGFAANTEAFF,TGTGCCAGCAGCCAAGGTTGGGGATTTGCGGCTAACACTGAAGCTTTCTTT
few,TRBJ2-3,TRBV2,TRBD2,CASSSSPAGERDTQYF,TGTGCCAGCAGTTCCTCCCCGGCGGGGGAGAGGGATACGCAGTATTTT
few,TRBJ1-1,TRBV7-8,TRBD1,CASSNRDRGGHTEAFF,TGTGCCAGCAGCAACCGGGACAGGGGAGGGCACACTGAAGCTTTCTTT
-,TRBJ2-1,TRBV12-3/TRBV12-4,-,CASSSPKRAEYNEQFF,TGTGCCAGCAGTTCCCCTAAGCGGGCCGAGTACAATGAGCAGTTCTTC
many,TRBJ2-7,TRBV11-2,-,CASSLDRPASYEQYF,TGTGCCAGCAGCTTAGATCGTCCGGCCTCCTACGAGCAGTACTTC
many,TRBJ2-7,TRBV7-8,TRBD2,CASSSGGGPSYEQYF,TGTGCCAGCAGCTCGGGCGGGGGGCCCTCCTACGAGCAGTACTTC
-,TRBJ1-5,TRBV3-1,-,CASSQETSNQPQHF,TGTGCCAGCAGCCAAGAGACAAGTAATCAGCCCCAGCATTTT
-,TRBJ2-1,TRBV28,-,CASSGPNDNNEQFF,TGTGCCAGCTCGGGACCGAATGACAACAATGAGCAGTTCTTC
-,TRBJ1-6,TRBV5-1,TRBD1,CASSWTGSFDNSPLHF,TGCGCCAGCAGCTGGACAGGGTCGTTTGATAATTCACCCCTCCACTTT
-,TRBJ2-1,TRBV6-5,TRBD2,CASSLTSGLGNEQFF,TGTGCCAGCAGCCTCACTAGCGGGTTGGGAAATGAGCAGTTCTTC
-,TRBJ1-2,TRBV19,-,CASSNRQYGYTF,TGTGCCAGTAGTAACCGACAGTATGGCTACACCTTC
-,TRBJ2-7,TRBV2,-,CASIPSSRHSYEQYF,TGTGCCAGCATCCCTTCTAGCAGGCACTCCTACGAGCAGTACTTC
few,TRBJ1-2,TRBV15,-,CATQSGDYGYTF,TGTGCCACCCAAAGTGGGGATTATGGCTACACCTTC
-,TRBJ2-7,TRBV5-6,-,CASSAAPGLTYEQYF,TGTGCCAGCAGCGCGGCTCCAGGGTTAACGTACGAGCAGTACTTC
few,TRBJ2-3,TRBV7-6,-,CASSLVEGDTQYF,TGTGCCAGCAGCTTAGTGGAAGGAGATACGCAGTATTTT
-,TRBJ1-2,TRBV27,TRBD1,CASSYGTGNNYGYTF,TGTGCCAGCAGTTATGGGACAGGGAATAACTATGGCTACACCTTC